What follows describes a single T cell receptor beta chain. The clone's antigen remains unknown. It has no much larger one-base neighbor in the sample; base qualities were not kept. This record belongs to a study of yellow fever vaccine responses in identical twins (dated by TCRdb to 2016 to 2019). Background for the entire study: The study precisely tracked vaccine-responding T cell clones in identical twins.

Library method: RT-PCR. The run used an Illumina HiSeq 2500. In TCRdb, the public reads were trimmed at Q25 with fastp and aligned with MiXCR, with productive beta chains retained. CDR3 protein duplicates are merged, each entry listing the most common genes and DNA. The sample profile shows 15,000 to 20,000 distinct CDR3 sequences; approximately 72% of them were found once. The top ten clones comprise about 2.5% of the sample. The study at large found these results: According to the authors, the vaccine-induced T cell response in identical twins seemed to be partly convergent and partly specific to each individual.

From its cysteine to its phenylalanine, the CDR3 spans 14 amino acids. Only the CDR3 DNA is retained, 42 bases long and in frame from the first base. Per the germline V gene, SGHVS is the CDR1 and FQNEAQ is the CDR2. V loses 5 bases, J loses 4 bases, and the germline ends lie 12 bases apart. The specimen comprised T cells from blood (PBMCs), unsorted or a sorted subset (not recorded which), sampled before or after yellow fever vaccination (not recorded which). The chain is assembled from TRBV7-8 and TRBJ2-1, and possibly TRBD2, on 5 matching bases. This TCR derives from a woman aged 18-30 years who received the yellow fever vaccine. Donor details come from another sample of the same person, matched by shared clones. The CDR3 sequence is CASSLGVQYNEQFF. The nucleotide sequence is TGTGCCAGCAGCCTCGGGGTCCAGTACAATGAGCAGTTCTTC.